The 14 T cell receptor beta chains given below trace back to one sample, sequenced in a study of blood T cell repertoires in COVID-19. The assay was immunoSEQ multiplex PCR, and TCRdb's table has in-frame clones only and misses some. The data hold roughly 260,000 clones, with roughly 90% observed a single time. Sample: peripheral blood. The receptors here all came from a woman in her twenties or thirties with COVID-19, enrolled during active disease.

CDR3 nucleotides: TGCGCCAGCAGCCAAGCACGTCCTAGCGGGAGAAACAATGAGCAGTTCTTC. Protein: CASSQARPSGRNNEQFF. The chain links TRBV4-1 to TRBJ2-1; 10 bases fit TRBD2. The J segment lost 5 bases and the V segment lost 1 base, leaving 8 bases of the junction unmatched. The germline V gene encodes CDR1 MGHRA and CDR2 YSYEKL. This CDR3 has 17 residues.

V and J are TRBV3-1 (or the pseudogene TRBV3-2) and TRBJ2-1, with 10 bases fitting TRBD2. The CDR3 totals 17 residues. Germline values: CDR1 LGHDT, CDR2 YNNKEL (reference sequence). V shed 0 bases and J 6 bases; nucleotides not matched to a gene: 8. The CDR3 region is CASSQELRLAGVNEQFF. The CDR3 nucleotides read TGTGCCAGCAGCCAAGAACTCCGACTAGCGGGCGTCAATGAGCAGTTCTTC.

The chain has TRBV30 and TRBJ1-6, with 10 nucleotides matching TRBD1. The V gene end was trimmed by 5 bases and the J gene end by 5 bases; junction bases not matched to a gene: 3. The germline V gene has CDR1 GTSNPN and CDR2 SVGIG (reference sequence). This CDR3 contains 14 residues. This chain's CDR3 is CAWDRGPHNSPLHF. The CDR3 coding sequence is TGTGCCTGGGACAGGGGGCCGCATAATTCACCCCTCCACTTT.

J is TRBJ2-3 and V is TRBV5-1, with a tentative D call TRBD2 (5 bases). Germline assignment: CDR1 SGHRS and CDR2 YFSETQ. The CDR3 has 14 residues. V lost 4 bases, J lost 0 bases, and 9 bases lay in between. CDR3 protein: CASSREASTDTQYF. CDR3 sequence (DNA): TGCGCCAGCAGCCGGGAAGCTAGCACAGATACGCAGTATTTT. Drawing the rest from reference TRBV5-1 and TRBJ2-3, the complete variable domain is KAGVTQTPRYLIKTRGQQVTLSCSPISGHRSVSWYQQTPGQGLQFLFEYFSETQRNKGNFPGRFSGRQFSNSRSEMNVSTLELGDSALYLCASSREASTDTQYFGPGTRLTVL.

This chain joins TRBV27 and TRBJ2-1; 13 nucleotides line up with TRBD2. The germline CDR1 and CDR2 sequences are MNHEY and SMNVEV (reference sequence). This CDR3 comprises 15 residues. V shed 6 bases and J 12 bases; nucleotides not matched to a gene: 11. The CDR3 loop is CASSPRGLAGLGQFF. The CDR3 DNA sequence: TGTGCCAGCAGCCCCAGGGGACTAGCGGGATTAGGGCAGTTCTTC.

This clone was counted only a few times. The rearrangement uses TRBV14 and TRBJ1-6; D is unresolved. V gave up 4 bases and J gave up 7 bases, with 11 bases separating them. This CDR3 spans 14 amino acids. The germline V gene has CDR1 SGHDN and CDR2 FVKESK. Here the CDR3 reads CASSLRQRNSPLHF. CDR3 coding DNA: TGTGCCAGCAGCCTCAGGCAACGGAATTCACCCCTCCACTTT.

This sequence joins TRBV6-1 and TRBJ1-5; TRBD1 matches at 7 bases. CDR1 is MNHNS and CDR2 is SASEGT in the germline V gene. V gave up 1 base and J gave up 6 bases; unmatched junction bases: 6. The CDR3 is 15 residues long. CDR3 residues: CASSEEGALGQPQHF. CDR3 DNA sequence: TGTGCCAGCAGTGAAGAGGGGGCTCTAGGTCAGCCCCAGCATTTT.

The rearrangement joins TRBV19 to TRBJ2-2, with D maybe TRBD2 (6 bases). CDR3 length equals 15 residues. V was trimmed by 5 bases and J by 0 bases, leaving 10 bases between them. CDR1 LNHDA and CDR2 SQIVND come from the germline V gene (reference sequence). CDR3 nucleotide sequence: TGTGCCAGTAGTCCAGGGACTCCGAACACCGGGGAGCTGTTTTTT. It is translated as CASSPGTPNTGELFF. Based on the CDR3 plus reference TRBV19 and TRBJ2-2, the full variable domain is DGGITQSPKYLFRKEGQNVTLSCEQNLNHDAMYWYRQDPGQGLRLIYYSQIVNDFQKGDIAEGYSVSREKKESFPLTVTSAQKNPTAFYLCASSPGTPNTGELFFGEGSRLTVL.

The chain employs TRBV2 and TRBJ2-7; D possibly corresponds to TRBD2 (5 bases). The CDR3 runs 15 residues. Germline V lookup: CDR1 SNHLY, CDR2 FYNNEI. Trimming stripped 0 bases from V and 2 bases from J, with 11 bases between. CDR3 sequence (DNA): TGTGCCAGCAGTGAAGCGGTGGGGAGTACCTACGAGCAGTACTTC. It yields the protein CASSEAVGSTYEQYF.

The chain links TRBV5-1 to TRBJ2-1; D not certain. The V and J ends lost 0 bases and 6 bases respectively, with 10 bases between them. In germline, CDR1 is SGHRS, CDR2 YFSETQ. The CDR3 contains 14 residues. This CDR3 reads CASSLATPRNEQFF. DNA for the CDR3: TGCGCCAGCAGCTTGGCCACCCCGCGCAATGAGCAGTTCTTC.

The V gene is TRBV11-3, the J gene TRBJ2-5, with no clear D. The germline V gene encodes CDR1 SGHNT and CDR2 YENEEA. Trimming removed 4 bases at V and 5 bases at J, with 14 bases between. The CDR3 covers 14 residues. CDR3 sequence: CASSSYYNSETQYF. In DNA form, the CDR3 reads TGTGCCAGCAGCTCTTATTATAATTCGGAGACCCAGTACTTC.

The V gene is TRBV11-3, the J gene TRBJ2-3; D possibly corresponds to TRBD2 (5 bases). CDR3 length equals 14 residues. The ends were cut back, 3 bases at V and 4 bases at J, with 11 bases in the middle. Germline CDR1 reads SGHNT; CDR2 reads YENEEA. CDR3 sequence reads: CASSFSRESDTQYF. CDR3 in DNA: TGTGCCAGCAGCTTCAGCCGGGAATCAGATACGCAGTATTTT.

The rearrangement uses TRBV25-1 and TRBJ2-1, with D possibly matching TRBD2 (6 bases). The germline V gene encodes CDR1 MGHDK and CDR2 SYGVNS. Trimming took 2 bases from V and 4 from J, leaving 15 bases between them. The length of the CDR3 is 16 residues. This CDR3 is CASSESGVAAYNEQFF. The CDR3 DNA follows: TGTGCCAGCAGTGAAAGTGGGGTAGCGGCTTACAATGAGCAGTTCTTC.

This chain uses TRBV3-1 (or the pseudogene TRBV3-2) with TRBJ2-7; the D gene is possibly TRBD1 (5 bases). Trimming pared 4 bases from V and 0 bases from J, leaving 13 bases between. The germline gives CDR1 LGHDT, CDR2 YNNKEL (reference sequence). The CDR3 length is 15 residues. CDR3 coding DNA: TGTGCCAGCAGCCCTACAGGTCCCGGCTCCTACGAGCAGTACTTC. It codes for CASSPTGPGSYEQYF.